This entry lists 28 T cell receptor beta chains sequenced from one sample in a study of blood T cells in healthy people across ages. With a J-beta primer mix and a sample-barcoded 5' primer, a second PCR ran 7 to 11 cycles. TCRdb analysed the 5' RACE reads with MiXCR anew, one entry per CDR3 protein. The sample yields about 970,000 distinct CDR3 sequences, roughly 47% seen once. The specimen sequenced was blood. Receptors originate from a woman aged 55 to 70 in good health.

The chain combines TRBV2 with TRBJ1-2; TRBD1 is a possible D gene (5 bases). From germline, CDR1 is SNHLY and CDR2 FYNNEI. The CDR3 length is 13 residues. V was trimmed by 7 bases and J by 8 bases, leaving 17 bases between them. CDR3 DNA sequence: TGTGCCAGCACTGGGGGGGAGATGCGCGGCTACACCTTC. This codes for CASTGGEMRGYTF.

This CDR3 is CASILETSGIETQYF. DNA of the CDR3: TGTGCCAGCATCCTAGAGACTAGCGGGATAGAGACCCAGTACTTC. The chain combines TRBV12-3 or TRBV12-4 with TRBJ2-5; 11 nucleotides agree with TRBD2. CDR3 length: 15 amino acids. The V and J ends lost 7 bases and 4 bases, in that order; junction bases with no gene match: 8.

The rearrangement links TRBV20-1 to TRBJ2-4, with 9 bases that match TRBD2. TRBJ2-7 explains the end of the DNA better; the J call may be wrong. The CDR3 covers 13 residues. Germline V gene data show CDR1 as DFQATT and CDR2 as SNEGSKA (reference sequence). The CDR3 nucleotides read TGCAGTCCCCATCCGGGACTAGCTTCCGAGCAGTACTTC. Its translation: CSPHPGLASEQYF.

This clonotype turned up a few times. The CDR3 coding sequence is TGTGCCATCAGTCGGGGGCGAGGTAGCACAGATACGCAGTATTTT. Translation gives CAISRGRGSTDTQYF. V and J are TRBV10-3 and TRBJ2-3; the D gene could be TRBD1 or TRBD2 (6 bases each). The CDR3 extends over 15 amino acids. V was trimmed by 5 bases and J by 0 bases, leaving 12 bases between them. CDR1 ENHRY and CDR2 SYGVKD come from the germline V gene.

This clonotype appeared a few times. The rearrangement links TRBV20-1 to TRBJ2-7; 9 bases map to TRBD1. The CDR3 consists of 15 residues. Germline trimming cut 1 base from V and 5 bases from J; bases unmatched to any gene: 9. Germline-derived CDR1 and CDR2 are DFQATT and SNEGSKA (reference sequence). The CDR3 sequence: CSARGWTGEPHEQYF. The CDR3 nucleotides read TGCAGTGCTAGAGGATGGACAGGGGAGCCCCACGAGCAGTACTTC.

The gene calls are TRBV27 and TRBJ2-1; TRBD1 aligns across 7 bases. The length of the CDR3 is 13 residues. V trimming: 6 bases; J trimming: 7 bases; junction bases outside the gene matches: 6. Germline CDR1 is MNHEY and CDR2 is SMNVEV (reference sequence). CDR3 loop: CASREDRWNEQFF. The CDR3 DNA reads TGTGCCAGCAGAGAGGACAGGTGGAATGAGCAGTTCTTC.

In this sample, this clonotype turned up a few times. The chain joins TRBV29-1 to TRBJ1-4; 7 positions agree with TRBD1. The CDR3 length is 14 residues. Germline CDR1 is SQVTM and CDR2 is ANQGSEA. Trimming removed 4 bases from V and 7 bases from J; junction bases left unmatched: 9. The CDR3 loop reads CSVGYSGGSEKLFF. For the CDR3, the DNA is TGCAGCGTTGGTTATTCAGGGGGGAGTGAAAAACTGTTTTTT.

The chain uses TRBV15 and TRBJ2-1; D unresolved. There are 16 residues in the CDR3. The germline CDR1 and CDR2 sequences are LNHNV and YYDKDF (reference sequence). V was cut by 0 bases and J by 0 bases, with 9 bases left in between. The CDR3 region is CATSRDSQSSYNEQFF. The CDR3 DNA reads as TGTGCCACCAGCAGAGATAGTCAGTCCTCCTACAATGAGCAGTTCTTC.

The chain employs TRBV20-1 and TRBJ2-1; 7 bases map to TRBD2. With V trimmed by 5 bases and J by 4 bases, 8 bases remained unmatched. The CDR3 sequence is 14 residues long. CDR1 and CDR2 from the germline V gene are DFQATT and SNEGSKA (reference sequence). In DNA form, the CDR3 reads TGCAGTGCTCCACCGGGACTATCGTACAATGAGCAGTTCTTC. Protein: CSAPPGLSYNEQFF.

This clonotype was detected only once. The chain recombines TRBV6-1 with TRBJ2-7; D not certain. Germline loops: CDR1 MNHNS, CDR2 SASEGT. V was trimmed by 3 bases and J by 2 bases, leaving 11 bases between them. CDR3 size: 14 residues. CDR3 DNA sequence: TGTGCCAGCAGTGAGGGCGGCCCGCCCTACGAGCAGTACTTC. Encoded protein: CASSEGGPPYEQYF.

The chain is built from TRBV2 and TRBJ2-4; D may match TRBD1 or TRBD2 (5 bases each). Matching the DNA end better, TRBJ2-7 makes the J call doubtful. The CDR3 loop spans 14 amino acids. Germline CDR1 SNHLY, CDR2 FYNNEI. CDR3 amino acids: CASSLEGRSSEQYF. The CDR3 region has the DNA TGTGCCAGCAGTCTAGAGGGACGGAGTTCCGAGCAGTACTTC.

The V and J genes are TRBV6-1 and TRBJ1-6, with 9 nucleotides matching TRBD1. The CDR3 contains 14 residues. Looked up from germline, CDR1 is MNHNS and CDR2 is SASEGT. V was clipped by 7 bases and J by 9 bases; unmatched bases: 7. CDR3 nucleotides: TGTGCCAGCATCACCGGGACAGGGAGTTCACCCCTCCACTTT. It codes for CASITGTGSSPLHF.

As concerns this clonotype: Germline and junction disagree at one end, which may indicate a read error. The chain is built from TRBV12-3 or TRBV12-4 and TRBJ2-3, with TRBD2 matching over 8 bases. The CDR3 is made up of 14 amino acids. The CDR3 DNA sequence: TGTGCCAGCAGTTTAAGCGGGAGAAAAGATGCGCAGTATTTT. Translation: CASSLSGRKDAQYF.

The chain couples TRBV4-1 to TRBJ2-7; D is unclear. The J call is in doubt because the DNA end fits TRBJ2-1 better. This CDR3 contains 12 residues. In germline, CDR1 is MGHRA, CDR2 YSYEKL. CDR3 coding DNA: TGCGCCAGCAGCATGTTAGTGGGTGAGCAGTTCTTC. The encoded protein is CASSMLVGEQFF.

This chain joins TRBV6-2 or TRBV6-3 and TRBJ2-4; 8 bases fit TRBD2. With the DNA end fitting TRBJ2-5 better, the J assignment may be wrong. In germline, CDR1 is MNHEY, CDR2 SVGEGT. The CDR3 sequence is 13 residues long. The CDR3 is CASIPGGGETQYF. The CDR3 DNA reads TGTGCCAGCATCCCGGGAGGGGGGGAGACCCAGTACTTC.

The rearrangement uses TRBV24-1 and TRBJ2-3, with D hard to call. The CDR3 sequence is 16 residues long. Per the germline V gene, CDR1 is KGHDR and CDR2 is SFDVKD. V was clipped by 4 bases and J by 0 bases, with 13 bases between them. The CDR3 DNA is TGTGCCACCAGTGACTTGGCACATTCTAGCACAGATACGCAGTATTTT. The encoded protein is CATSDLAHSSTDTQYF.

This chain connects TRBV29-1 to TRBJ2-1, with 10 bases matching TRBD1. Trimming cost V 5 bases and J 7 bases; bases outside gene matches: 5. The CDR3 spans 13 residues. CDR1 SQVTM and CDR2 ANQGSEA come from the germline V gene. CDR3 in amino acids: CSVPGQGRNEQFF. In DNA, the CDR3 is TGCAGCGTTCCGGGACAGGGGAGAAATGAGCAGTTCTTC.

CDR3 amino acids: CASSPQRGYTF. CDR3 nucleotide sequence: TGTGCCAGCAGCCCACAACGTGGCTACACCTTC. The chain joins TRBV7-2 to TRBJ1-2; D remains ambiguous. Trimming left V 5 bases short and J 7 bases short, with 8 bases between. CDR1 and CDR2 (germline): SGHTA, FQGNSA. The CDR3 has 11 residues.

The chain links TRBV20-1 to TRBJ2-1; 13 nucleotides agree with TRBD2. The J call may be faulty, since TRBJ2-7 better matches the DNA end. The germline gives CDR1 DFQATT, CDR2 SNEGSKA (reference sequence). This CDR3 spans 14 amino acids. In DNA form, the CDR3 reads TGCAGTGCCCCAGGACTAGCGGGAGCCAATGAGCAGTACTTC. Residues: CSAPGLAGANEQYF.

The CDR3 loop reads CSVVSDKRDTQYF. Written as DNA, the CDR3 is TGCAGCGTTGTATCGGACAAAAGAGATACGCAGTATTTT. The V and J genes are TRBV29-1 and TRBJ2-3; the D gene is possibly TRBD1 (5 bases). The ends were cut back, 4 bases at V and 5 bases at J, with 13 bases in the middle. Germline values: CDR1 SQVTM, CDR2 ANQGSEA. This CDR3 spans 13 amino acids.

This clonotype was counted once. V and J are TRBV7-2 and TRBJ1-5; TRBD1 might be the D (5 bases). The germline gives CDR1 SGHTA, CDR2 FQGNSA. This CDR3 is 15 amino acids long. The V and J ends lost 5 bases and 9 bases respectively, with 20 bases between them. The CDR3 DNA reads TGTGCCAGCAGCCCACACGGGACCTTAACAGGGCCCCAGCATTTT. Amino acids: CASSPHGTLTGPQHF. The variable domain in full, completed from reference TRBV7-2 and TRBJ1-5, reads GAGVSQSPSNKVTEKGKDVELRCDPISGHTALYWYRQSLGQGLEFLIYFQGNSAPDKSGLPSDRFSAERTGGSVSTLTIQRTQQEDSAVYLCASSPHGTLTGPQHFGDGTRLSIL.

This chain uses TRBV27 with TRBJ1-1, with D uncertain. This CDR3 has 14 residues. Germline V CDR1 and CDR2: MNHEY, SMNVEV (reference sequence). The V gene lost 5 bases and the J gene lost 1 base, with 11 bases spanning the gap. The CDR3 reads CASSIRSGNTEAFF. CDR3 DNA: TGTGCCAGCAGTATCAGGTCTGGGAACACTGAAGCTTTCTTT.

J is TRBJ1-6 and V is TRBV12-3 or TRBV12-4; no reliable D call. The CDR3 covers 15 residues. The ends were cut back, 3 bases at V and 8 bases at J, with 14 bases in the middle. The CDR3 coding sequence is TGTGCCAGCAGTTTTTCGGGGAGCGGACATTCACCCCTCCACTTT. Its protein product is CASSFSGSGHSPLHF.

The V and J genes are TRBV28 and TRBJ1-2, with 9 bases matching TRBD1. CDR3 length: 13 residues. With 8 bases clipped from V and 3 bases from J, the junction kept 4 bases outside the gene matches. Per germline, CDR1 MDHEN and CDR2 SYDVKM. The CDR3 region is CASLQGADYGYTF. The CDR3 bases are TGTGCCAGCTTACAGGGGGCAGACTATGGCTACACCTTC.

For this clonotype: A junction boundary mismatches the germline segment, possibly from a read error. The V call is TRBV20-1, the J call TRBJ2-1, with 8 bases identical to TRBD1. The germline V gene has CDR1 DFQATT and CDR2 SNEGSKA (reference sequence). There are 16 residues in the CDR3. The CDR3 nucleotides are TGCGGTGCTAGACCCAGGACAGGGTCAGATTACAATGAGCAGTTCTTC. Translating gives CGARPRTGSDYNEQFF.

The chain recombines TRBV28 with TRBJ2-5; possible D gene TRBD2, 6 bases. Germline assignment: CDR1 MDHEN and CDR2 SYDVKM. This CDR3 is built from 12 residues. The V end lost 5 bases, the J end lost 11 bases, and 15 bases lay between the germline ends. The CDR3 spells CASSTLNGRQYF. The CDR3 DNA is TGTGCCAGCAGTACCCTCAATGGGAGGCAGTACTTC. Filled out from reference TRBV28 and TRBJ2-5, the complete variable domain reads DVKVTQSSRYLVKRTGEKVFLECVQDMDHENMFWYRQDPGLGLRLIYFSYDVKMKEKGDIPEGYSVSREKKERFSLILESASTNQTSMYLCASSTLNGRQYFGPGTRLLVL.

This clonotype has more than one count but fewer than ten. The chain combines TRBV2 with TRBJ2-7; D unresolved. Trimming stripped 4 bases from V and 6 bases from J, with 16 bases between. The CDR3 covers 14 residues. Germline V gene data show CDR1 as SNHLY and CDR2 as FYNNEI. The CDR3 protein is CASSVSSVGFEQYF. The CDR3 DNA sequence: TGTGCCAGCAGTGTAAGCTCAGTCGGGTTCGAGCAGTACTTC.

The chain recombines TRBV7-2 with TRBJ1-6; D unclear. The CDR3 is made up of 15 amino acids. Germline CDR1 SGHTA, CDR2 FQGNSA. Trimming removed 5 bases from V and 7 bases from J, with 15 bases in between. The CDR3 sequence: CASSGRRRPNSPLHF. The CDR3 DNA follows: TGTGCCAGCAGCGGACGCCGCCGGCCGAATTCACCCCTCCACTTT.